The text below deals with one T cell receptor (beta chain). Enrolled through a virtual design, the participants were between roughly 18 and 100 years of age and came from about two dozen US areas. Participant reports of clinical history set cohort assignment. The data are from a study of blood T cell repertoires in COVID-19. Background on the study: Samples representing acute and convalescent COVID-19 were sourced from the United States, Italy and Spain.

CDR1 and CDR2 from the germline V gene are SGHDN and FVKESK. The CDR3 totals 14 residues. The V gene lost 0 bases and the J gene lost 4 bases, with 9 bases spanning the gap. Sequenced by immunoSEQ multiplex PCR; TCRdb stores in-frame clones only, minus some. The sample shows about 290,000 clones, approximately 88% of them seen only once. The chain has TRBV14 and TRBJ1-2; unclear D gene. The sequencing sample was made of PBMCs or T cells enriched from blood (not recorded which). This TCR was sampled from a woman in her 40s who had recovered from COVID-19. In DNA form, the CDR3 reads TGTGCCAGCAGCCAAGACTTCCGGGTCTATGGCTACACCTTC. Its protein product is CASSQDFRVYGYTF.